Shown below are 21 T cell receptor beta chains from a single sample sequenced in a study of technical replicates of blood from a few donors. Assay used: immunoSEQ multiplex PCR; TCRdb lists only in-frame clones, some missing. The sample records about 56,000 clones, 90% to 95% being singletons. What was sequenced was PBMCs. Receptors were obtained from a human donor in good health. Some clones in this sample may be carry-over from other donors' samples.

The rearrangement links TRBV9 to TRBJ2-3, with D uncertain. Trimming pared 0 bases from V and 4 bases from J, leaving 3 bases between. The germline V gene has CDR1 SGDLS and CDR2 YYNGEE. The CDR3 contains 12 residues. The CDR3 reads CASSVAADTQYF. The CDR3 region has the DNA TGTGCCAGCAGCGTAGCCGCAGATACGCAGTATTTT.

This clone was counted a single time. This chain links TRBV6-5 with TRBJ2-4, with 9 bases that match TRBD1. The ends lost 5 bases at V and 6 bases at J; junction bases unmatched: 5. CDR3 length: 14 amino acids. Germline V CDR1 and CDR2: MNHEY, SVGAGI. CDR3: CASSTGGATNIQYF. The CDR3 coding sequence is TGTGCCAGCAGTACAGGGGGCGCGACAAACATTCAGTACTTC.

This rearrangement joins TRBV6-4 to TRBJ2-3; the D is unclear. Germline-derived CDR1 and CDR2 are MRHNA and SNTAGT. Between the trimmed V and J ends, which lost 3 bases and 1 base, there was a span of 11 bases. The length of the CDR3 is 15 residues. The CDR3, as DNA: TGTGCCAGCAGTGAGGAGCCTTCGGGCACAGATACGCAGTATTTT. Protein product: CASSEEPSGTDTQYF.

The rearrangement joins TRBV7-9 to TRBJ1-5, with D perhaps matching TRBD1 (6 bases). CDR3 length: 13 amino acids. Germline V gene lookup returns CDR1 SEHNR and CDR2 FQNEAQ (reference sequence). V was pared by 5 bases and J by 4 bases, with 9 bases between. CDR3 in amino acids: CASSRQVNQPQHF. CDR3 DNA: TGTGCCAGCAGCCGACAGGTAAATCAGCCCCAGCATTTT. The whole variable domain, filled in from reference TRBV7-9 and TRBJ1-5, reads DTGVSQNPRHKITKRGQNVTFRCDPISEHNRLYWYRQTLGQGPEFLTYFQNEAQLEKSRLLSDRFSAERPKGSFSTLEIQRTEQGDSAMYLCASSRQVNQPQHFGDGTRLSIL.

V is TRBV10-3 and J is TRBJ2-1, with D maybe TRBD1 (5 bases). The germline V and J ends were trimmed by 1 base and 13 bases, with 14 bases remaining between them. The CDR3 length is 13 residues. Germline values: CDR1 ENHRY, CDR2 SYGVKD. This CDR3 is CAISEWTTDSQFF. CDR3 in DNA: TGTGCCATCAGTGAGTGGACCACCGACAGTCAGTTCTTC.

V usage is TRBV7-3 and J usage is TRBJ2-1; tentative D call: TRBD1 (6 bases). Germline CDR1 SGHTA, CDR2 FQGTGA. The CDR3 length is 15 residues. Trimming took 3 bases from V and 3 from J, leaving 12 bases between them. DNA of the CDR3: TGTGCCAGCAGCTTTAGCAGGGGTAACTACAATGAGCAGTTCTTC. Its protein is CASSFSRGNYNEQFF.

This clone was counted only a few times. V is TRBV29-1 and J is TRBJ2-5; D is uncertain. Between the trimmed V and J ends, which lost 7 bases and 0 bases, there was a span of 12 bases. Germline V gene lookup returns CDR1 SQVTM and CDR2 ANQGSEA. This CDR3 is built from 13 residues. This chain's CDR3 is CSAVTAYQETQYF. The CDR3 DNA sequence: TGCAGCGCTGTGACTGCCTACCAAGAGACCCAGTACTTC.

The chain employs TRBV29-1 and TRBJ2-1; 8 bases fit TRBD2. CDR3 length equals 18 residues. V shed 0 bases and J 0 bases; nucleotides not matched to a gene: 10. Germline loops: CDR1 SQVTM, CDR2 ANQGSEA. The CDR3 protein is CSVEDLGLGSSSYNEQFF. The CDR3 coding sequence is TGCAGCGTTGAAGATCTGGGACTAGGCTCAAGCTCCTACAATGAGCAGTTCTTC.

This clone was found once. This chain connects TRBV27 to TRBJ1-2; no clear D. The V and J ends lost 3 bases and 0 bases respectively, with 8 bases between them. The CDR3 consists of 14 residues. Germline lookup yields CDR1 MNHEY and CDR2 SMNVEV (reference sequence). CDR3 DNA: TGTGCCAGCAGTTTCTCCTATTCTAACTATGGCTACACCTTC. Its protein product is CASSFSYSNYGYTF.

The chain recombines TRBV5-5 with TRBJ2-3; unclear D gene. The V end was cut by 4 bases, the J end by 2 bases, with 5 bases between. CDR1 and CDR2 from the germline V gene are SGHKS and YYEKEE (reference sequence). This CDR3 is 12 amino acids long. DNA of the CDR3: TGTGCCAGCAGCCCCAACACAGATACGCAGTATTTT. As protein: CASSPNTDTQYF.

V and J are TRBV2 and TRBJ2-7, with TRBD1 as a possible D gene (5 bases). Germline-derived CDR1 and CDR2 are SNHLY and FYNNEI. The CDR3 sequence is 12 residues long. V lost 6 bases, J lost 7 bases, and 13 bases lay in between. The chain's CDR3 is CASRTVFREQYF. CDR3 bases: TGTGCCAGCAGGACAGTCTTTAGGGAGCAGTACTTC. Complete variable domain (other parts from reference TRBV2 and TRBJ2-7): EPEVTQTPSHQVTQMGQEVILRCVPISNHLYFYWYRQILGQKVEFLVSFYNNEISEKSEIFDDQFSVERPDGSNFTLKIRSTKLEDSAMYFCASRTVFREQYFGPGTRLTVT.

This clone has a single count. The V gene is TRBV29-1, the J gene TRBJ2-7; 7 nucleotides match TRBD2. The V gene end was trimmed by 5 bases and the J gene end by 0 bases; junction bases not matched to a gene: 7. Germline V lookup: CDR1 SQVTM, CDR2 ANQGSEA. The CDR3 loop spans 14 amino acids. In nucleotides, the CDR3 is TGCAGCGTTAGGACGGGAGGTAGCTCCTACGAGCAGTACTTC. Its protein product is CSVRTGGSSYEQYF.

The chain has TRBV6-5 and TRBJ2-5; TRBD1 aligns across 8 bases. Germline V gene sequence: CDR1 MNHEY, CDR2 SVGAGI. The CDR3 sequence is 12 residues long. Unmatched junction bases numbered 4, after V lost 6 bases and J lost 7 bases. The DNA for the CDR3 is TGTGCCAGCAGGGGACAGGCTGCGACCCAGTACTTC. Its protein is CASRGQAATQYF.

The V and J genes are TRBV6-5 and TRBJ2-3, with 7 positions matching TRBD1. This CDR3 comprises 12 residues. CDR1 and CDR2 (germline): MNHEY, SVGAGI. V dropped 6 bases and J dropped 9; count of bases not matched to a gene: 6. CDR3 residues: CASSNDRATQYF. DNA of the CDR3: TGTGCCAGCAGCAACGACAGGGCGACGCAGTATTTT.

This clone was counted only a few times. V usage is TRBV7-9 and J usage is TRBJ2-7, with 7 bases that match TRBD2. CDR3 length: 14 residues. Germline V gene lookup returns CDR1 SEHNR and CDR2 FQNEAQ (reference sequence). J was trimmed by 2 bases and V by 6 bases; bases with no gene match: 7. CDR3 protein: CASRSRAGTYEQYF. For the CDR3, the DNA is TGTGCCAGCAGGTCGAGAGCGGGGACCTACGAGCAGTACTTC.

This rearrangement joins TRBV7-6 to TRBJ2-1, with D tentatively TRBD2 (6 bases). Germline V gene sequence: CDR1 SGHVS, CDR2 FNYEAQ. This CDR3 comprises 15 residues. The V end was cut by 0 bases, the J end by 12 bases, with 18 bases between. The CDR3 nucleotides are TGTGCCAGCAGCTTAGCGGCGGGGCTAGCGATGCGGCAGTTCTTC. Encoded protein: CASSLAAGLAMRQFF.

The chain carries TRBV9 and TRBJ2-5; 10 nucleotides align to TRBD2. Germline trimming cut 0 bases from V and 1 base from J; bases unmatched to any gene: 6. This CDR3 has 17 residues. Germline-derived CDR1 and CDR2 are SGDLS and YYNGEE. CDR3 in DNA: TGTGCCAGCAGCGTAGTAGGTAGCGGGGGGATCCAAGAGACCCAGTACTTC. It is translated as CASSVVGSGGIQETQYF. Filled out from reference TRBV9 and TRBJ2-5, the complete variable domain reads DSGVTQTPKHLITATGQRVTLRCSPRSGDLSVYWYQQSLDQGLQFLIQYYNGEERAKGNILERFSAQQFPDLHSELNLSSLELGDSALYFCASSVVGSGGIQETQYFGPGTRLLVL.

J is TRBJ2-5 and V is TRBV29-1, with 8 nucleotides matching TRBD1. J lost 7 bases, V lost 4 bases, and 5 bases had no gene match. CDR1 SQVTM and CDR2 ANQGSEA come from the germline V gene. This CDR3 has 12 residues. The CDR3 sequence: CSVGTGWATQYF. The CDR3 DNA sequence: TGCAGCGTTGGGACAGGGTGGGCGACCCAGTACTTC.

The chain is built from TRBV5-8 and TRBJ2-2; perhaps TRBD1 as D (6 bases). Germline CDR1 is SGHTS and CDR2 is YDEGEE. The CDR3 runs to 13 residues. The ends were cut back, 4 bases at V and 7 bases at J, with 11 bases in the middle. This CDR3 is CASSPRGYGELFF. The CDR3 DNA follows: TGTGCCAGCAGCCCCAGGGGTTACGGGGAGCTGTTTTTT.

The chain links TRBV18 to TRBJ2-5; no clear D. Germline V gene data show CDR1 as KGHSH and CDR2 as LQKENI. The CDR3 is 13 residues long. V was trimmed by 3 bases and J by 2 bases, leaving 7 bases between them. The CDR3 region is CASSPPVQETQYF. The CDR3 region has the DNA TGTGCCAGCTCACCGCCGGTACAAGAGACCCAGTACTTC.

This sequence joins TRBV19 and TRBJ1-6; D may be TRBD1 (5 bases). The CDR3 extends over 15 amino acids. The germline V gene encodes CDR1 LNHDA and CDR2 SQIVND (reference sequence). Between the trimmed V and J ends, which lost 4 bases and 9 bases, there was a span of 16 bases. CDR3 sequence (DNA): TGTGCCAGTAGTAGGGAAGGGGCGAGTGGTTCACCCCTCCACTTT. Its protein is CASSREGASGSPLHF. The complete variable domain, with remaining parts taken from reference TRBV19 and TRBJ1-6, reads DGGITQSPKYLFRKEGQNVTLSCEQNLNHDAMYWYRQDPGQGLRLIYYSQIVNDFQKGDIAEGYSVSREKKESFPLTVTSAQKNPTAFYLCASSREGASGSPLHFGNGTRLTVT.